Given below is one TCR beta chain in context. This entry comes from a study of blood T cell repertoires in COVID-19. Per the authors' pipeline: Quantification of nucleated cells was approximated via reference gene primer amplification. TCRdb keeps only in-frame clones here, not all; method: immunoSEQ multiplex PCR. Clone size and V and J calls were adopted from that table, with D and trimming inferred from the DNA. The repertoire consists of approximately 170,000 clones, with roughly 70% occurring once and the leading ten covering about 3%. V lost 4 bases to trimming and J lost 5 bases; unmatched junction nucleotides: 5. Germline loops: CDR1 MNHEY, CDR2 SVGEGT. This CDR3 comprises 14 residues.

This clonotype was sampled from a woman older than 75 with acute or convalescent COVID-19. The chain is built from TRBV6-2 or TRBV6-3 and TRBJ2-3; 8 nucleotides align to TRBD2. The sequencing sample was made of peripheral blood. The CDR3, as DNA: TGTGCCAGCAGTTTGCAAGCGGGAGTAGATACGCAGTATTTT. It yields the protein CASSLQAGVDTQYF.